A single sample is the source of the 25 T cell receptor beta chains below, sequenced in a study of tumor-infiltrating lymphocytes in primary liver carcinoma. The investigators made TCR beta cDNA from roughly 0.55 ug total RNA, using a constant-region primer. Three-round nested multiplex PCR performed with slightly modified ARM-PCR produced the TCR beta libraries. Primers for the first two PCR rounds were TRBV1-TRBV30 forward primers and a C-beta reverse primer (around 10 cycles per round). TCRdb reprocessed the multiplex PCR reads with MiXCR, giving one entry per CDR3 protein. This sample has about 190,000 distinct CDR3 sequences, with around 81% found just once. It was from approximately 20-30 mg of unsorted bulk tissue that RNA and DNA were co-extracted. The sequenced sample consisted of tumor tissue from primary liver carcinoma. The receptor set was obtained from a man aged 35 to 55 with primary liver carcinoma and hepatitis B virus infection.

This clonotype has just one count. A read error may produce the germline difference seen at one junction end. The chain uses TRBV10-2 and TRBJ2-3, with TRBD2 identical over 8 bases. This CDR3 spans 15 amino acids. Germline CDR1 and CDR2: WSHSY and SAAADI. The CDR3 loop is CANSESKAGVDAQYF. As DNA, the CDR3 is TGCGCCAACAGTGAGTCAAAAGCGGGAGTGGATGCGCAGTATTTT.

As regards this clonotype: The junction departs from the called germline gene at one end, perhaps through a read error. V and J are TRBV6-5 and TRBJ2-1, with TRBD1 identical over 7 bases. CDR1 is MNHEY and CDR2 is SVGAGI in the germline V gene. The CDR3 contains 16 residues. The CDR3 DNA follows: TGCTCCAGCAGGAGCACCGGGACAGCCTCCTACAATGAGCAGTTCTTC. Its protein is CSSRSTGTASYNEQFF.

The rearrangement joins TRBV6-6 to TRBJ1-4, with unresolved D. CDR1 MNHNY and CDR2 SVGAGI come from the germline V gene (reference sequence). The V end lost 0 bases, the J end lost 3 bases, and 14 bases lay between the germline ends. This CDR3 contains 17 residues. This chain's CDR3 is CASSYSTGRASNEKLFF. The CDR3 DNA follows: TGTGCCAGCAGTTACTCGACCGGACGTGCATCTAATGAAAAACTGTTTTTT.

A remark on this clonotype: Germline and junction disagree at one end, which may indicate a read error. The chain couples TRBV29-1 to TRBJ2-5, with D unclear. The CDR3 consists of 12 residues. Germline CDR1 SQVTM, CDR2 ANQGSEA. DNA of the CDR3: TGCAGCGCCGCGACTTTGCAAGAGGCCCATTACTTC. Its translation is CSAATLQEAHYF.

A note on this clonotype: This is likely a read error, given that the CDR3 carries no conserved phenylalanine or tryptophan at its end. No DNA is shown, since the ends of the CDR3 on it are uncertain; the CDR3 is the one TCRdb lists. This CDR3 reads CASSFGTSGETQNI. The chain links TRBV5-8 to TRBJ2-5; the table calls TRBD2, which could not be checked here. From germline, CDR1 is SGHTS and CDR2 YDEGEE. Both ends counted, the CDR3 spans 14 residues.

For this clonotype: The junction and the germline gene differ at one end; a read error may be behind it. This chain joins TRBV6-2 or TRBV6-3 and TRBJ1-5, with unresolved D. CDR3 size: 14 residues. Germline V CDR1 and CDR2: MNHEY, SVGEGT. CDR3 sequence reads: CAITLVNGDQPQHF. CDR3 in DNA: TGTGCCATCACCCTGGTGAATGGGGATCAACCCCAGCATTTT.

This clonotype was picked up one time. A junction end diverges from the germline sequence, so it may reflect a read error. The chain combines TRBV6-1 with TRBJ2-1; D is perhaps TRBD1 or TRBD2 (5 bases each). Per the germline V gene, CDR1 is MNHNS and CDR2 is SASEGT. CDR3 length equals 13 residues. CDR3 sequence (DNA): TGTACCAGCAGTGAGGGGAAAAACAATGAGAAGTTCTTC. Translation: CTSSEGKNNEKFF.

This clonotype came up a few times. Since a much larger clone is just one base distant, this may be a read error. This CDR3 reads CSVDSRIHEQLF. The CDR3 bases are TGCAGCGTAGATTCAAGAATCCATGAGCAGCTCTTC. The gene calls are TRBV29-1 and TRBJ2-1, with no clear D. Germline CDR1 SQVTM, CDR2 ANQGSEA. The CDR3 covers 12 residues.

The chain is built from TRBV6-5 and TRBJ2-7; D remains ambiguous. The ends were cut back, 9 bases at V and 4 bases at J, with 19 bases in the middle. CDR1 is MNHEY, CDR2 SVGAGI, per germline. This CDR3 is 14 amino acids long. The DNA of the CDR3 is TGTGCCAGTAGACCCCTCGGGCCATGGTACGAGCAGTACTTC. Translation gives CASRPLGPWYEQYF.

Remarks on this clonotype: An end of the junction differs from the germline gene, which may be a read error. The CDR3, as DNA: TGTACCATCGGAGAGGGGGTCGATGGTTACACCTTC. It specifies CTIGEGVDGYTF. This chain uses TRBV12-3 or TRBV12-4 with TRBJ1-2; D may be TRBD1 (6 bases). The CDR3 loop spans 12 amino acids.

Regarding this clonotype: A junction boundary mismatches the germline segment, possibly from a read error. V gene TRBV12-3 or TRBV12-4 combines with J gene TRBJ2-5; possibly TRBD1 for D (5 bases). CDR3 length: 14 residues. CDR3 sequence: CVSSLSGNEEIQYF. The CDR3 DNA reads TGTGTCAGCAGTTTATCAGGGAATGAGGAGATCCAGTACTTC.

This clonotype was detected once. The chain combines TRBV12-3 or TRBV12-4 with TRBJ2-1; 8 bases match TRBD1. This CDR3 has 13 amino acids. Here the CDR3 DNA reads TGTCTCAGCAGTTTATCCGACAGGGGAGAGCAGTTCTTC. Its translation: CLSSLSDRGEQFF.

As to this clonotype: At one boundary the junction diverges from the germline segment, which might be a read error. J is TRBJ1-2 and V is TRBV6-5; 9 positions agree with TRBD1. The CDR3 contains 13 residues. Per the germline V gene, CDR1 is MNHEY and CDR2 is SVGAGI. As DNA, the CDR3 is TGTGCCAGAAGCCCACAGGGGGCGGTCGGCTTCACCTTC. Protein product: CARSPQGAVGFTF.

Note on this clonotype: The junction differs from germline at one of its ends, possibly a read error. CDR3 nucleotides: TGCGCCTGCAGTGAGTCCACGGTTAATTCACCCCTCCATTTT. Amino acid sequence: CACSESTVNSPLHF. V and J are TRBV10-2 and TRBJ1-6; D is unclear. The germline V gene encodes CDR1 WSHSY and CDR2 SAAADI. This CDR3 comprises 14 residues.

Comments on this clonotype: The conserved phenylalanine or tryptophan is not found at the CDR3 terminus, so this likely reflects a read error. The chain carries TRBV6-2 or TRBV6-3 and TRBJ2-1; D might be TRBD2 (6 bases). Looked up from germline, CDR1 is MNHEY and CDR2 is SVGEGT. CDR3 length: 17 amino acids. Here the CDR3 reads CACRAGLTGEGYNEQFS. In nucleotides, the CDR3 is TGTGCCTGCAGGGCAGGTCTCACGGGAGAAGGGTACAATGAGCAGTTCTCC.

A note on this clonotype: One end of the junction varies from germline; a read error may be responsible. The chain employs TRBV12-3 or TRBV12-4 and TRBJ2-2, with D possibly matching TRBD2 (7 bases). The CDR3 contains 18 residues. Here the CDR3 DNA reads TGTACCAGCAGCTTCCCCACGGGGGGCTTAGCGAACACGGGGGTGCTGTTTTTT. This translates into CTSSFPTGGLANTGVLFF.

On this clonotype itself: Compared with germline, one end of the junction differs, possibly owing to a read error. The V gene is TRBV11-2, the J gene TRBJ2-4; D uncertain. This CDR3 contains 15 residues. The germline V gene encodes CDR1 SGHAT and CDR2 FQNNGV. CDR3 protein: CVSATSAVAKNTQYF. DNA of the CDR3: TGTGTCAGCGCCACTTCGGCGGTAGCCAAAAACACTCAGTACTTC.

This clonotype appeared once. At one end, the junction sequence differs from germline, possibly due to a read error. The rearrangement uses TRBV12-3 or TRBV12-4 and TRBJ2-3; D may be TRBD2 (6 bases). The CDR3 has 15 residues. This CDR3 is CASSLESGSGRAQYF. CDR3 coding DNA: TGTGCAAGCAGTTTAGAATCAGGCAGCGGGCGTGCGCAGTATTTT.

The chain recombines TRBV4-1 with TRBJ1-5; D remains unclear. This CDR3 contains 15 residues. Trimming removed 5 bases at V and 5 bases at J, with 16 bases between. In germline, CDR1 is MGHRA, CDR2 YSYEKL. The CDR3 region is CASSKGRRPYQPQHF. CDR3 DNA sequence: TGCGCCAGCAGCAAAGGGCGGAGGCCGTATCAGCCCCAGCATTTT.

This chain uses TRBV6-6 with TRBJ1-6, with TRBD1 identical over 8 bases. This CDR3 comprises 15 residues. Germline V gene data show CDR1 as MNHNY and CDR2 as SVGAGI (reference sequence). Trimming removed 5 bases from V and 7 bases from J; junction bases left unmatched: 7. CDR3 protein: CASSLWTGCNSPLHF. DNA for the CDR3: TGTGCCAGCAGTCTTTGGACAGGGTGCAATTCACCCCTCCACTTT.

Comment on this clonotype: This likely comes from a read error, as the CDR3 has no conserved phenylalanine or tryptophan at its end. The DNA is omitted, as the CDR3 cannot be located on it reliably, and the CDR3 follows TCRdb's listing. The genes are TRBV5-4 and TRBJ2-2; the table calls TRBD2, which could not be checked here. Termini included, the CDR3 measures 16 amino acids. Germline-derived CDR1 and CDR2 are SGHNT and YYREEE (reference sequence). The CDR3: CASSLGGSGRTGELYI.

This chain connects TRBV29-1 to TRBJ2-1; 7 bases line up with TRBD1. The germline gives CDR1 SQVTM, CDR2 ANQGSEA. This CDR3 has 15 amino acids. V shed 8 bases, J shed 8 bases, and the junction held 18 bases outside the gene matches. CDR3 coding DNA: TGCAGCCCAAGGACCGAGACAGGGAGTGACTATGAGCAGTTCTTC. Translating gives CSPRTETGSDYEQFF.

The V call is TRBV28, the J call TRBJ2-5; possibly TRBD1 or TRBD2 for D (5 bases each). Germline V CDR1 and CDR2: MDHEN, SYDVKM. This CDR3 is 14 amino acids long. V was clipped by 8 bases and J by 2 bases, with 15 bases between them. CDR3 in amino acids: CASCRDVEQETQYF. As DNA, the CDR3 is TGTGCCAGCTGTCGGGACGTTGAGCAAGAGACCCAGTACTTC.

This clonotype was picked up one time. Since the CDR3 does not end with the conserved phenylalanine or tryptophan, this likely comes from a read error. The chain has TRBV11-2 and TRBJ2-6; 8 bases line up with TRBD1. Germline V gene data show CDR1 as SGHAT and CDR2 as FQNNGV. This CDR3 contains 21 residues. CDR3 sequence (DNA): TGCGCCAGCAGCATGGGGGGAGACAGGGGTATTTCCCTCTCTGGGGCCAACGTCCTGACTTAC. Protein sequence: CASSMGGDRGISLSGANVLTY.

As regards this clonotype: The final CDR3 position lacks the conserved phenylalanine or tryptophan, pointing to a likely read error. The chain joins TRBV6-1 to TRBJ1-5; tentatively, D is TRBD1 (5 bases). Germline lookup yields CDR1 MNHNS and CDR2 SASEGT. The CDR3 is made up of 13 amino acids. CDR3 nucleotide sequence: TGTGCCAGCAGTGCTGGGGGTAATCAGCCTCAGCATTCT. Protein: CASSAGGNQPQHS.